This entry concerns a single TCR beta chain. Its antigen is not yet known. It may be a read error: a sequence one base away is much more abundant. This entry is derived from a study of glioma-infiltrating T cells (dated by TCRdb to 2016 to 2017). About the full investigation: TCR alpha- and beta-chain repertoires were sequenced from glioma tissue, non-neoplastic brain tissue and matched peripheral blood mononuclear cells. Three low-grade glioma patients, fewer than 10 primary glioblastoma patients, and three non-glioma patients who contributed non-neoplastic brain tissue made up the paired cohort. To measure divergence between tissue and blood T-cell populations, each tissue-infiltrating repertoire was compared with the peripheral blood repertoire of the same patient.

TCR alpha and beta CDR3 regions were amplified with the iRepertoire nested amplicon-rescue multiplex PCR (arm-PCR) platform from RNA. The input for one-step reverse transcription and amplification was 100-400 ng of tissue mRNA or PBMC total RNA. After bead purification, a secondary multiplex PCR added Illumina adapters, and libraries were gel-purified between 200 and 400 bp. Internal 6-nucleotide barcodes were carried by the libraries and were used for demultiplexing. Libraries were sequenced on an Illumina MiSeq with 2x220 or 2x250 nucleotide paired-end reads. The paper's processing steps were these. Paired reads were merged using FLASH 1.2.11 and aligned with BWA-MEM to the GRCh37 human genome, and TRA and TRB reads were then extracted. An IMGT-derived reference of cassette sequences and CDR3 motifs, with pseudogenes included, was used for V and J assignment. Reads were translated in three frames, and productive CDR3s were defined as those with a C...FGXG motif and no stop codons. A clonotype was defined as a unique combination of a V-J cassette pair and a CDR3 amino acid sequence. Reads were filtered by Hamming distance, thresholded by each sample's sequence error rate in mapped regions. TCRdb's own reprocessing of the public reads used fastp at Q25 and MiXCR and kept productive beta chains. Merged by CDR3 protein, the rows form single entries marked with the most common genes and DNA. The V and J calls come from TCRdb's annotation, not from the publication. The sample profile shows under 200,000 distinct CDR3 sequences; about 47% of them were found once. The ten largest clonotypes hold over 4% of the sample.

The CDR3 covers 13 residues, taking in both the cysteine and the phenylalanine. Only the CDR3 portion is preserved as DNA: 39 bases, with reading frame beginning at the first base. The V end gives up 2 bases and the J end 14 bases, leaving 8 bases in the junction not matched to a gene. CDR1 KGHSH and CDR2 LQKENI are derived from the germline V gene. What the work shows at the level of the full study, not this receptor alone: Very few CDR3 sequences were shared between tissue and blood, attributed to high CDR3 diversity and limited sampling. VJ-independent divergence between tissue and blood was below expectation in non-neoplastic patients but above expectation in all gliomas, especially low-grade gliomas. Small numbers underpinned the group comparisons: roughly eight glioblastoma patients, three low-grade glioma patients and three non-neoplastic patients.

This TCR came from a human donor with low-grade glioma or glioblastoma, undergoing nonglioma brain surgery, or in good health (not recorded which). The sequencing sample was made of glioma tissue, nonneoplastic brain tissue, or PBMCs (not recorded which). This chain joins TRBV18 to TRBJ2-3; TRBD2 agrees with 9 junctional bases. The DNA reads as follows: TGTGCCAGCTCACCAGAACGGACTAGCGATGGGTATTTT. It is translated as CASSPERTSDGYF.